This T cell receptor beta chain appears in the sequencing data of a study of Graves' ophthalmopathy and Graves' hyperthyroidism. The V segment lost 3 bases and the J segment 10 bases; nucleotides outside the gene matches: 7. Germline CDR1 and CDR2: MGHDK and SYGVNS. This CDR3 spans 14 amino acids. This clonotype appeared many times. TCR beta CDR3 regions were amplified from RNA transcripts. After a first-round RT-PCR with HTBI primers, a second-round multiplex PCR was run. TCRdb recomputed calls from the multiplex PCR reads with MiXCR, one row per CDR3 protein. This sample has 900,000 to 1,200,000 distinct CDR3 sequences, with 36% found just once.

The TCR comes from an adult man with Graves' hyperthyroidism. The chain uses TRBV25-1 and TRBJ1-4; 8 bases agree with TRBD1. The sequenced sample was peripheral blood or thyroid tissue (not recorded which). CDR3 loop: CASSEAGGAGKLFF. In DNA, the CDR3 is TGTGCCAGCAGTGAGGCAGGGGGCGCTGGAAAACTGTTTTTT.